This T cell receptor (beta chain) originates from a study of neoadjuvant nivolumab and ipilimumab in lung cancer (dated by TCRdb to the early 2020s). Regarding the study in general: In the NEOSTAR trial, nivolumab was administered intravenously at 3 mg/kg on days 1, 15 and 29, and the combination arm also received ipilimumab 1 mg/kg on day 1 only. The trial treated approximately 46 patients with operable NSCLC: about 23 were randomized to nivolumab monotherapy and some 21 to nivolumab plus ipilimumab. The study compared TCR repertoires in pretherapy (baseline) peripheral blood with TCR repertoires in tumors resected at surgery following neoadjuvant immune checkpoint blockade. The major pathologic response (MPR) rate in the intention-to-treat population in each study arm was designated as the primary trial endpoint. Matched pretherapy and resected tumor pairs were analyzed for seven patients: four treated with nivolumab and three with nivolumab plus ipilimumab.

The sample's time point, from its label and the paper: at surgical resection after neoadjuvant nivolumab +/- ipilimumab. Samples came from the phase 2 randomized NEOSTAR trial, which tested neoadjuvant nivolumab or nivolumab plus ipilimumab followed by surgery in operable NSCLC. Libraries were constructed by the immunoSEQ multiplex PCR assay. In the source study's methods: Repertoires were summarized in terms of richness and clonality, and significantly expanded and contracted clones between pre- and post-therapy samples were identified. The source is immuneACCESS, and TCRdb retained only in-frame sequences with V and J called. Part of the clones is not carried over; for the studies checked, unresolved V genes explain less than half of this, and the remainder is unexplained. V, J and clone size reflect that table, while D and trimming were determined from the DNA. Across this sample there are 25,000 to 30,000 clones, with approximately 80% seen only once. The top ten hold 15% to 20% of the sample.

The CDR1 and CDR2 encoded by the germline V gene are SGHRS and YFSETQ. The CDR3 starts with the cysteine, ends with the phenylalanine, and has 14 residues. The DNA shown is the 42-base CDR3, in frame from base 1. V ends up 0 bases short and J 3 bases short, with an unmatched junction base count of 1. Broader findings and caveats from the paper: TCR sequencing was performed in a small number of samples. Richness in tumors resected after neoadjuvant therapy showed a positive correlation with pretherapy blood TCR richness (Spearman R ~ 0.86). Resected tumors had greater TCR richness and clonality than tumor-adjacent uninvolved lung, and increases were observed in more dual-therapy-treated tumors. No significant correlation was found between TCR clonality and pathologic tumor regression, and only one major-pathologic-response sample was available for the clonality analysis. From pretherapy to surgery, increases in tumor T-cell richness and clonality were observed in three of three dual-therapy tumors but in only two of four nivolumab-treated tumors.

Of note for this clone: Its specific antigen is unknown. The sample holds no much larger clone one base away, and base qualities are not on file.

In this chain, TRBV5-1 is recombined with TRBJ2-5, and 8 junction bases match TRBD1. This sequence originates from an adult with non-small cell lung cancer. The source material was tumor tissue, sampled after neoadjuvant nivolumab, alone or with ipilimumab, at or shortly before surgery. At the DNA level, the sequence is TGCGCCAGCAGCTTGGCAGGGGGCGAAGAGACCCAGTACTTC. This codes for CASSLAGGEETQYF.